These T cell receptor beta chains were read from a single sample in a study of control samples from healthy donors and cancer patients. The repertoire was sequenced with immunoSEQ multiplex PCR; TCRdb's copy has only in-frame clones and lacks some. The sample lists 170,000 or so clones, around 94% occurring once. The sequenced sample consisted of blood. The receptors were sampled from a young woman in good health. The conserved cysteine and the conserved F or W are not part of the CDR3 here.

v_call cdr3_aa
TRBV6-2/TRBV6-3 ASSLTQGNTEAF
TRBV6-5 ASSYSGLPRDEQF
TRBV19 ASSDRATDTQY
TRBV3-1/TRBV3-2 ASSRGQYEEKLF
TRBV5-6 ASSLVLSFQETQY
TRBV19 ASSIAYRYGEANVLT
TRBV7-2 ASRRLAGEITGELF
TRBV28 ASNSGAQEGQPQH
TRBV6-6 ASSYSGGHTEAF
TRBV7-2 ASSITGTGEAF
TRBV7-2 ASSFNLWSSDRYGYT
TRBV5-1 ASSPGGSYNEQF
TRBV24-1 ATSDIGTERQETQY
TRBV5-1 ASSSGQSSYNEQF
TRBV7-9 ASSLGGRDSPLH
TRBV3-1/TRBV3-2 ASSQFPYEQY
TRBV5-5 ASSLRGPGEQF
TRBV4-1 ASSQDRARGGQETQY
TRBV28 ASLGGDPNIQY
TRBV19 ASSMGHGPYGYT
TRBV11-2 ASSLGPMTGELF
TRBV7-2 ASSLEANSGNTIY
TRBV4-2 ASSQEHLQNQPQH
TRBV29-1 SVEDRGMTTEAF
TRBV7-2 ASSPGAGREQF
TRBV6-7 ASSYPRQASSGETQY
TRBV2 ARSTGSNSPLH
TRBV4-1 ASSQPGLAGEENIQY
TRBV14 ASSQDPTYHEAF
TRBV2 ASSGRTAMQETQY
TRBV5-1 ASSLGSHTGELF